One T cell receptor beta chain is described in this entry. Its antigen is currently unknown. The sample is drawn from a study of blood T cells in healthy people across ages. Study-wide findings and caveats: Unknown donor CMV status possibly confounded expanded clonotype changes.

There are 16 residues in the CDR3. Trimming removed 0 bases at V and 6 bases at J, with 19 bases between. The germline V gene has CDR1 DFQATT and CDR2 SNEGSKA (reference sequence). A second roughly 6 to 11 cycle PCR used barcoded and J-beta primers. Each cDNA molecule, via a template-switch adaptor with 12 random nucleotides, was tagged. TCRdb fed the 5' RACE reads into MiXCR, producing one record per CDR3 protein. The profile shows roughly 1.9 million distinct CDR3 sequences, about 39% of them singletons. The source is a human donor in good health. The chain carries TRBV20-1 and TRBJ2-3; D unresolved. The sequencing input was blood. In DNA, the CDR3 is TGCAGTGCTAGAGAAGGCGCGACAAGCGAGCTCGATACGCAGTATTTT. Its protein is CSAREGATSELDTQYF.